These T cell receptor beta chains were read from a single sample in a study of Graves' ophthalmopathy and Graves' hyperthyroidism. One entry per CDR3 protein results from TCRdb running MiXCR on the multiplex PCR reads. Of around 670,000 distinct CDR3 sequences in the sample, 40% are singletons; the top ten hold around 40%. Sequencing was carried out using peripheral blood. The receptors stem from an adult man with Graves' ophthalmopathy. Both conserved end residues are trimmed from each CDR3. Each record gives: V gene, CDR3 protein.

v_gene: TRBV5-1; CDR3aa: ASSLKQGGKNTEAF
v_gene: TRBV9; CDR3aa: ASSATGNTEAF
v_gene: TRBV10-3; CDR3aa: ASSYVGANVLT
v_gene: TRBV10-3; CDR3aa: ASSPRLGTGELF
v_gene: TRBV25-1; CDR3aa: ASSLTGAGAGGSYEQY
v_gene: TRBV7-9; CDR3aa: ASSPPLTGEQY
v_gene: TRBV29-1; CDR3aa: SVEGGGYQEQY
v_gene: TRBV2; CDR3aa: ASSARGLSSGNTIY
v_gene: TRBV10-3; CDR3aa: AISDRGFDYGYT
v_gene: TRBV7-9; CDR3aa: ASSYRGDHEAEAF
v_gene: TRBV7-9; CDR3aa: ASSPRGGTGVHEQY
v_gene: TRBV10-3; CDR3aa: AISGADSNQPQH
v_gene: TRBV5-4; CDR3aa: ASSSGQAANEKLF
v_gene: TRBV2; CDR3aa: ASKAGGSSYNPPLH
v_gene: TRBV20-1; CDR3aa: STGDILVQTQH
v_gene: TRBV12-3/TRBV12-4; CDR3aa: ASCQGASGELF
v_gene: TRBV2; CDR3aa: ASAGPTNYGYT
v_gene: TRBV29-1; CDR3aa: SAKTSGFQRYGYT
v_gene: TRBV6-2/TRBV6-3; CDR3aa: ASSYVAFTETQY
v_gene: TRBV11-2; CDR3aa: ASSLFRSAYEQY
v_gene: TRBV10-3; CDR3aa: AISGGHTRFQETQY
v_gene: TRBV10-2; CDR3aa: ASITSTGRTDTQY
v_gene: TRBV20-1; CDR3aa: SARAPHSQETQY
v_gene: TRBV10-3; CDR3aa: AIRPGGKDEKLF
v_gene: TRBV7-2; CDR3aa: ASSLGPGDVGGAF
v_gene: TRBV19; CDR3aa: ASSKFLGQNTGELF
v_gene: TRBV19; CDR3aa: ASSETVLYGYT
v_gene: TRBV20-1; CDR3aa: SATAGANTEAF
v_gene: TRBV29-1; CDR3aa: SLVGEQGLEQY
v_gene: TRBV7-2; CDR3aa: ASSVVLGTRGYT
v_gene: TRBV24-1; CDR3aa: ASSPHLFSNQPQH
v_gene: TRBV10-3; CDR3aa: AISESLDSLFSPLH
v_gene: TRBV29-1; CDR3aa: SPDRVYQETQY
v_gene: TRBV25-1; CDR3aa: ASSLTGTESSYEQY
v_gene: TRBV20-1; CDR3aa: SAIQRYGYT
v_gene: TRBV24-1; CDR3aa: ASSVLGGEQPQH
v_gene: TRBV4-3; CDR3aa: ASSQRGDSYEQY
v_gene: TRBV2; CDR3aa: ASSEGTGYPLH
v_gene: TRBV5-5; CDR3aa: ASSLIGAHETQY
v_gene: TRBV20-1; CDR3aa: SAAGSYGDNQPQH
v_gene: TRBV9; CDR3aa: ASSIGLGGSLWSQY
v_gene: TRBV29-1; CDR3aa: SVEEGGQGIEY
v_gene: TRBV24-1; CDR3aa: ATSDLGYNEQF